Shown below are 27 T cell receptor beta chains from a single sample sequenced in a study of identical twins (dated by TCRdb to about 2016). Library construction relied on 5' RACE. Sequencing used an Illumina HiSeq 2000. TCRdb handled the public reads itself, with Q25 trimming in fastp and clone calling in MiXCR, and kept productive beta chains. Identical CDR3 protein sequences are pooled into one entry, listed with their most common genes and DNA. The sample table records around 1.7 million distinct CDR3 sequences; about 30% of these occur just once. Jointly, the top ten make up 0.27% of the sample. What was sequenced was cord blood. These receptors were taken from a newborn girl in good health.

This clonotype appeared many times. The rearrangement uses TRBV5-1 and TRBJ2-3; 7 bases are shared with TRBD1. J lost 3 bases, V lost 4 bases, and 5 bases had no gene match. This CDR3 contains 14 residues. Germline V gene data show CDR1 as SGHRS and CDR2 as YFSETQ. DNA for the CDR3: TGCGCCAGCAGCACCTTGACAGGGACAGATACGCAGTATTTT. Residues: CASSTLTGTDTQYF.

This clonotype has a handful of counts. The V and J genes are TRBV7-8 and TRBJ2-5; D is unresolved. CDR1 SGHVS and CDR2 FQNEAQ come from the germline V gene. The V end lost 4 bases, the J end lost 4 bases, and 7 bases lay between the germline ends. The CDR3 totals 12 residues. The CDR3 is CASSSPAETQYF. The CDR3 DNA sequence: TGTGCCAGCAGCTCTCCCGCAGAGACCCAGTACTTC.

This clonotype turned up a few times. The CDR3, as DNA: TGTGCCAGCAGCATAGGGTCAAGGTCCGGCAATCAGCCCCAGCATTTT. It codes for CASSIGSRSGNQPQHF. The V gene is TRBV7-8, the J gene TRBJ1-5, with D unresolved. The CDR3 is made up of 16 amino acids. Trimming took 5 bases from V and 2 from J, leaving 16 bases between them. From germline, CDR1 is SGHVS and CDR2 FQNEAQ.

This chain connects TRBV27 to TRBJ2-5, with D possibly TRBD2 on 6 matching bases. The germline V and J ends were trimmed by 2 bases and 11 bases, with 21 bases remaining between them. CDR3 length: 15 residues. The germline V gene encodes CDR1 MNHEY and CDR2 SMNVEV (reference sequence). DNA of the CDR3: TGTGCCAGCAGTTTAGGTGTCGGAGGGTACAATGAGCAGTACTTC. Translating gives CASSLGVGGYNEQYF.

This clonotype has more than one count but fewer than ten. The chain joins TRBV29-1 to TRBJ2-7; D is ambiguous. The V and J ends lost 4 bases and 4 bases respectively, with 17 bases between them. The CDR3 covers 14 residues. CDR1 SQVTM and CDR2 ANQGSEA come from the germline V gene. CDR3 nucleotides: TGCAGCGTTGGGGTGCAGACTTATCCTTACGAGCAGTACTTC. Translated: CSVGVQTYPYEQYF.

V usage is TRBV29-1 and J usage is TRBJ2-5, with TRBD2 identical over 7 bases. After removal of 2 bases from V and 4 bases from J, the junction contained 4 bases not matched to a gene. CDR3 length: 13 residues. Germline values: CDR1 SQVTM, CDR2 ANQGSEA. DNA of the CDR3: TGCAGCGTTGAAAACTGGGGGGGAGAGACCCAGTACTTC. This codes for CSVENWGGETQYF.

The genes are TRBV20-1 and TRBJ2-1; TRBD1 agrees at 8 bases. The CDR3 consists of 14 residues. The V gene's germline CDR1 is DFQATT and CDR2 SNEGSKA (reference sequence). Trimming cost V 6 bases and J 2 bases; bases outside gene matches: 6. CDR3 bases: TGCAGTGCCCCTGACAGGGGCCCCTACAATGAGCAGTTCTTC. Translating it yields CSAPDRGPYNEQFF.

This clonotype came up a few times. The gene calls are TRBV20-1 and TRBJ2-5; D remains unclear. The J call may be in error: the DNA end matches TRBJ2-7 better. Germline V gene sequence: CDR1 DFQATT, CDR2 SNEGSKA (reference sequence). This CDR3 is 13 amino acids long. The CDR3 bases are TGCAGTGCTAGAGATCTATTCCGATACGAGCAGTACTTC. Translated, it gives CSARDLFRYEQYF.

The chain carries TRBV9 and TRBJ2-1; 8 nucleotides agree with TRBD2. The J call is doubtful: the DNA matches TRBJ2-7 better. Germline V gene data show CDR1 as SGDLS and CDR2 as YYNGEE. The CDR3 runs 18 residues. CDR3 DNA: TGTGCCAGCAGCCCCTATAGGGGACTAGTCTCATCCTACAATGAGCAGTACTTC. This sequence encodes CASSPYRGLVSSYNEQYF.

Only a few counts were recorded for this clonotype. This chain connects TRBV11-2 to TRBJ2-1; perhaps TRBD2 as D (6 bases). In germline, CDR1 is SGHAT, CDR2 FQNNGV. Trimming pared 1 base from V and 6 bases from J, leaving 13 bases between. CDR3 length: 15 amino acids. CDR3 in DNA: TGTGCCAGCAGCTTAGCCGGGAGTAGTTTCAATGAGCAGTTCTTC. Protein: CASSLAGSSFNEQFF.

The gene calls are TRBV6-1 and TRBJ2-4; D unresolved. The CDR3 runs 16 residues. Germline CDR1 MNHNS, CDR2 SASEGT. V dropped 2 bases and J dropped 0 bases, with 11 bases sitting between them. The CDR3 DNA sequence: TGTGCCAGCAGTGAAACCCGGTTCCTAGCCAAAAACATTCAGTACTTC. Its protein is CASSETRFLAKNIQYF.

In this sample, this clonotype turned up a few times. The V and J genes are TRBV20-1 and TRBJ1-1; tentative D call: TRBD1 (5 bases). The CDR3 runs to 14 residues. Trimming shortened V by 6 bases and J by 0 bases, and 14 bases separated the two germline ends. CDR1 and CDR2 from the germline V gene are DFQATT and SNEGSKA (reference sequence). The CDR3: CSAVIQGLNTEAFF. The DNA for the CDR3 is TGCAGTGCCGTAATCCAGGGTTTGAACACTGAAGCTTTCTTT.

The rearrangement joins TRBV27 to TRBJ1-1; D gene unclear. The CDR3 runs to 14 residues. The germline V gene encodes CDR1 MNHEY and CDR2 SMNVEV (reference sequence). Trimming stripped 5 bases from V and 4 bases from J, with 14 bases between. Written as DNA, the CDR3 is TGTGCCAGCAGTCTGCACAGAAGGATCACTGAAGCTTTCTTT. Its translation is CASSLHRRITEAFF.

This clonotype was counted between two and nine times. The rearrangement uses TRBV20-1 and TRBJ2-3; D ambiguous. Germline CDR1 reads DFQATT; CDR2 reads SNEGSKA (reference sequence). This CDR3 region has 17 residues. V was shortened by 1 base and J by 0 bases, with 17 bases between the two germline ends. CDR3 sequence reads: CSARGNPLIASTDTQYF. CDR3 coding DNA: TGCAGTGCTAGAGGCAATCCTTTAATCGCTAGCACAGATACGCAGTATTTT.

This clonotype was seen more than once but under ten times. The chain links TRBV12-3 or TRBV12-4 to TRBJ2-7, with D perhaps TRBD1 (6 bases). V lost 0 bases, J lost 4 bases, and 19 bases lay in between. The CDR3 consists of 17 residues. The CDR3 DNA reads TGTGCCAGCAGTTTAGCGACCTACAGGGAAGCCCGATACGAGCAGTACTTC. It translates to CASSLATYREARYEQYF.

This clonotype has just a few counts. The chain links TRBV9 to TRBJ1-1, with 8 bases matching TRBD1. This CDR3 is built from 14 residues. Germline V gene data show CDR1 as SGDLS and CDR2 as YYNGEE. V shed 7 bases, J shed 0 bases, and the junction held 5 bases outside the gene matches. CDR3: CASARRGLNTEAFF. In DNA form, the CDR3 reads TGTGCCAGCGCACGCAGGGGGCTGAACACTGAAGCTTTCTTT.

This rearrangement joins TRBV28 to TRBJ1-1; weak D call: TRBD1 (5 bases). The CDR3 totals 14 residues. Between the trimmed V and J ends, which lost 6 bases and 3 bases, there was a span of 14 bases. CDR1 is MDHEN and CDR2 is SYDVKM in the germline V gene. DNA of the CDR3: TGTGCCAGCAGACCTCACAGGAGGGACACTGAAGCTTTCTTT. Amino acid sequence: CASRPHRRDTEAFF.

There are a few counts of this clonotype. The rearrangement joins TRBV11-2 to TRBJ1-2, with D perhaps matching TRBD1 (6 bases). Germline CDR1 and CDR2: SGHAT and FQNNGV. V was cut by 4 bases and J by 6 bases, with 18 bases left in between. This CDR3 spans 15 amino acids. The CDR3 loop reads CASSSDRRGIHGYTF. The CDR3 nucleotides read TGTGCCAGCAGCTCTGATCGCAGGGGCATCCATGGCTACACCTTC.

With respect to this clonotype: A junction boundary mismatches the germline segment, possibly from a read error. The chain carries TRBV9 and TRBJ1-6; possibly TRBD1 for D (6 bases). Germline CDR1 and CDR2: SGDLS and YYNGEE. The CDR3 covers 16 residues. CDR3 coding DNA: TGTGCCAGCAGCGTATCGGGCAAGGGGGTTAATTCACCCCCCCACTTT. Its protein is CASSVSGKGVNSPPHF.

V and J are TRBV20-1 and TRBJ1-6; a possible D gene is TRBD1 (6 bases). CDR3 size: 14 residues. Trimming took 5 bases from V and 8 from J, leaving 16 bases between them. Per germline, CDR1 DFQATT and CDR2 SNEGSKA (reference sequence). CDR3 sequence: CSALRGGIDSPLHF. In DNA, the CDR3 is TGCAGTGCTCTTAGGGGGGGAATCGATTCACCCCTCCACTTT.

The chain carries TRBV5-6 and TRBJ2-5; D gene unclear. The J call could be wrong; TRBJ2-7 is a better fit for the DNA end. The CDR3 is 14 residues long. Germline values: CDR1 SGHDT, CDR2 YYEEEE. The CDR3 loop is CASSLVDSCNEQYF. The CDR3 DNA reads TGTGCCAGCAGCTTGGTGGATAGCTGCAACGAGCAGTACTTC.

The genes are TRBV20-1 and TRBJ1-1; the D is unclear. V gave up 5 bases and J gave up 1 base, with 8 bases separating them. Germline loops: CDR1 DFQATT, CDR2 SNEGSKA (reference sequence). CDR3 length equals 12 residues. The CDR3 DNA is TGCAGTGCTGCTCAGAGGAACACTGAAGCTTTCTTT. It codes for CSAAQRNTEAFF.

This chain uses TRBV29-1 with TRBJ2-1; possibly TRBD2 for D (5 bases). V lost 1 base, J lost 0 bases, and 10 bases lay in between. The CDR3 extends over 15 amino acids. Looked up from germline, CDR1 is SQVTM and CDR2 is ANQGSEA. The CDR3 protein is CSVEALGLSYNEQFF. The CDR3 nucleotides read TGCAGCGTTGAAGCATTAGGACTCTCCTACAATGAGCAGTTCTTC.

This chain joins TRBV28 and TRBJ1-5; 9 bases are shared with TRBD1. The CDR3 loop spans 15 amino acids. V shed 6 bases and J 4 bases; nucleotides not matched to a gene: 7. CDR1 and CDR2 (germline): MDHEN, SYDVKM. CDR3 residues: CASRTGQGWNQPQHF. The CDR3 region has the DNA TGTGCCAGCAGGACGGGACAGGGTTGGAATCAGCCCCAGCATTTT.

The chain carries TRBV6-5 and TRBJ2-3, with D perhaps matching TRBD2 (5 bases). The ends were cut back, 2 bases at V and 6 bases at J, with 12 bases in the middle. This CDR3 spans 14 amino acids. Per germline, CDR1 MNHEY and CDR2 SVGAGI. The CDR3 DNA sequence: TGTGCCAGCAGTTACCCGACCGGCGGGGATACGCAGTATTTT. Protein sequence: CASSYPTGGDTQYF.

This chain uses TRBV20-1 with TRBJ2-1; TRBD2 aligns across 10 bases. The length of the CDR3 is 15 residues. With 3 bases clipped from V and 4 bases from J, the junction kept 6 bases outside the gene matches. Germline-derived CDR1 and CDR2 are DFQATT and SNEGSKA (reference sequence). The CDR3 reads CSARGPSGGYNEQFF. In nucleotides, the CDR3 is TGCAGTGCTAGGGGGCCTAGCGGGGGATACAATGAGCAGTTCTTC.

The J gene is TRBJ1-1, the V gene TRBV11-2; D unresolved. The length of the CDR3 is 13 residues. In germline, CDR1 is SGHAT, CDR2 FQNNGV. V shed 2 bases and J shed 8 bases, with 12 bases lying between them. The CDR3 spells CASSLKGQTEAFF. The CDR3 DNA reads TGTGCCAGCAGCTTAAAGGGTCAAACCGAAGCTTTCTTT.